Below, one T cell receptor beta chain is given with its context. The antigen remains unidentified. The CDR3 contains 14 residues. This entry is derived from a study of cytomegalovirus exposure and HLA in healthy donors. Study results and limitations: When presence/absence was analysed, sequencing depth was taken to be roughly uniform across donors.

PCR primers comprised 60 Vbeta and 13 Jbeta primers. Repertoires were generated with immunoSEQ multiplex PCR, while TCRdb's copy carries only in-frame clones and drops some. Counted here are around 140,000 clones, about 74% occurring once; the ten biggest clones make up about 13%. Those who donated were healthy bone marrow donors. Source material: PBMCs. This TCR derives from a man aged 35 to 55 in good health and CMV-seropositive. This chain links TRBV21-1 with TRBJ2-5; the table names TRBD2, a call not compared with the DNA. TRBV21-1 is a pseudogene locus. CDR3 in amino acids: CASSNGLPQETQYF. The CDR3 region has the DNA TGTGCCAGCAGCAACGGACTACCCCAAGAGACCCAGTACTTC.